Given below is one TCR beta chain in context. These data belong to a study of T cells in localized non-small cell lung cancer. The data were produced by immunoSEQ multiplex PCR, yet TCRdb's version contains in-frame clones alone and is incomplete. The sample yields under 35,000 clones, more than 85% seen once. Germline loops: CDR1 MDHEN, CDR2 SYDVKM. CDR3 length equals 15 residues. With 4 bases removed from V and 1 base from J, the gap between germline ends came to 13 bases. The sequence was obtained from a female donor older than 55 with stage II lung adenocarcinoma. Here the sequenced sample was peripheral blood mononuclear cells, taken before any cancer treatment. The chain combines TRBV28 with TRBJ1-2; D unclear. The CDR3 DNA reads TGTGCCAGCAGTTCTCTACGAGTTAATAACTATGGCTACACCTTC. Protein: CASSSLRVNNYGYTF.